This T cell receptor (beta chain) emerged from a study of blood T cell repertoires in COVID-19. Study summary: Some COVID-19 samples were acute and others convalescent; all came from the United States, Italy and Spain.

CDR3 size: 12 residues. Trimming left V 3 bases short and J 10 bases short, with 7 bases between. Looked up from germline, CDR1 is KGHSH and CDR2 is LQKENI. The protocol was immunoSEQ multiplex PCR, while the TCRdb copy is restricted to in-frame clones and leaves out a portion. The table has about 180,000 clones, approximately 89% seen once. The clonotype was recovered from a woman aged 40 to 55 with acute COVID-19. Input material: PBMCs or T cells enriched from blood (not recorded which). The gene calls are TRBV18 and TRBJ1-6, with D possibly matching TRBD1 (6 bases). This CDR3 is CASSPGTSPLHF. DNA for the CDR3: TGTGCCAGCTCACCCGGGACATCACCCCTCCACTTT.